This T cell receptor beta chain was documented in a study of graft-versus-host responses after intestinal transplantation. Turning to the study itself: Each patient got anti-thymocyte globulin induction, then tacrolimus and steroids for two to four years. General observations from the study: After transplant, early declines in HvG clones were associated with peak levels of circulating GvH clones.

Sequenced by immunoSEQ multiplex PCR; TCRdb stores in-frame clones only, minus some. This table has about 88,000 clones, more than 85% appearing once. With respect to this clone: Antigen unknown.

The germline V gene encodes CDR1 SGHRS and CDR2 YFSETQ. This CDR3 comprises 17 residues. V was cut by 4 bases and J by 4 bases, with 23 bases left in between. This sequence originates from a human donor who was the organ donor for an intestinal transplant. Here the sequenced sample was unstimulated CD4+ T cells sorted from spleen or lymph node cells, taken before transplant. The chain combines TRBV5-1 with TRBJ1-2; TRBD1 is a possible D gene (6 bases). The CDR3 loop reads CASSPRGGGEGAYGYTF. The CDR3 DNA reads as TGCGCCAGCAGCCCGAGGGGGGGCGGGGAAGGAGCCTATGGCTACACCTTC.